The 2 T cell receptor beta chains presented below share a single source sample, sequenced in a study of CD8 T cells in ankylosing spondylitis. TCRdb called the 5' RACE reads again in MiXCR, with one record for every CDR3 protein. The data show some 130,000 distinct CDR3 sequences, with about 7% seen just once and 9.5% to 15% held by the top ten. The specimen was blood, either unsorted or a sorted T cell fraction (not recorded which). Receptors were obtained from a female donor with ankylosing spondylitis or in good health (not recorded which).

The chain carries TRBV11-2 and TRBJ2-1; maybe TRBD2 (6 bases). V was shortened by 1 base and J by 8 bases, with 15 bases between the two germline ends. Germline assignment: CDR1 SGHAT and CDR2 FQNNGV. The CDR3 sequence is 15 residues long. Here the CDR3 reads CASSLGTQGGDEQFF. Written as DNA, the CDR3 is TGTGCCAGCAGCTTAGGAACGCAGGGCGGGGATGAGCAGTTCTTC.

Details on this clonotype: This clone may be a read error of a much larger clone one base away. J is TRBJ1-1 and V is TRBV5-6, with a possible D match to TRBD1 (6 bases). The ends were cut back, 5 bases at V and 7 bases at J, with 15 bases in the middle. From germline, CDR1 is SGHDT and CDR2 YYEEEE. This CDR3 comprises 13 residues. CDR3 loop: CASRRTGSGEAFF. The CDR3 nucleotides read TGTGCCAGCAGGCGTACAGGGTCGGGTGAAGCTTTCTTT. Using reference TRBV5-6 and TRBJ1-1 for the parts outside the CDR3, the full variable domain is DAGVTQSPTHLIKTRGQQVTLRCSPKSGHDTVSWYQQALGQGPQFIFQYYEEEERQRGNFPDRFSGHQFPNYSSELNVNALLLGDSALYLCASRRTGSGEAFFGQGTRLTVV.